The sequence of this T cell receptor beta chain was determined in a study of beta chain features in type 1 diabetes (dated by TCRdb to the late 2010s). About the study as a whole: Patients and healthy donors did not differ in mean age, gender distribution, total cell number or subset yield. A total of 85 million to 140 million sorted cells were examined across all samples, and the number of cells per subset was strongly correlated with RNA yield. The study compared TCRB repertoires of sorted circulating CD4+ T cell subsets between recently diagnosed type 1 diabetes patients and matched healthy donors. Regulatory and stem cell-like memory subsets were obtained from only 8 patients and roughly 8 healthy donors, while naive and central memory subsets were obtained from all 30 or so donors. General study outcomes and caveats: In all four CD4+ subsets, TCRB CDR3 length was moderately but significantly shorter in type 1 diabetes patients. Because cDNA rather than genomic DNA was sequenced, highly expressing activated cells could have been over-represented, although no difference in activation and CD3 levels was found between groups. Only small numbers of individuals were included in the HLA sub-analyses, which left unresolved whether HLA type had any influence on TCRB rearrangement. At VDJ recombination sites, type 1 diabetes patients had fewer insertions and more deleted nucleotides, which implies abnormalities in thymic rearrangement. Shorter templates might be favored by PCR, yet because patient and control samples were amplified and corrected together, any such skew would affect both groups equally. Naive, central memory and regulatory TCRB repertoires appeared to be more similar among patients than among healthy donors.

For CDR1 and CDR2, the germline V gene lists KGHSH and LQKENI. Unmatched junction bases come to 17, with V trimmed by 6 bases and J by 9 bases. From cysteine to phenylalanine, the CDR3 is 16 amino acids long. Only the CDR3 DNA stays, 48 bases, in frame from base 1. All of the isolated RNA was reverse transcribed with the High Capacity cDNA Reverse Transcription Kit, so expressed TCRB transcripts were sequenced. Deep immunoSEQ sequencing was performed on naive, central memory and regulatory T cell samples, with an average of roughly 4 million total reads per sample. After sorted cells were lysed in RLT buffer, RNA was extracted with DNase-treated RNeasy Micro or Mini kits, with the choice depending on cell number. To prevent cross-contamination, each cell subset was processed individually, whereas patient and healthy donor samples were processed jointly. Using the immunoSEQ multiplex PCR, TCRB sequences were amplified from cDNA into 87-bp fragments spanning the CDR3 region. Sequencing of the amplicons was done on the Illumina HiSeq platform. Per the authors' processing: PCR bias was corrected computationally using synthetic template baselines, and reads within Hamming distance 2 were collapsed, with unmergeable singletons discarded. Reads were aligned against IMGT to assign V, D and J genes, CDR3 length and insertions or deletions at six rearrangement sites. Within each subset, clonotype counts were normalized to sorted cell number, and only after that were true diversity and Gini coefficients computed with the tcR R package. The overlap coefficient, calculated on TCRB nucleotide sequences, was used to quantify repertoire sharing. This is the immuneACCESS table as TCRdb keeps it, with only in-frame sequences that have V and J called. A part of the clones is gone; compared with another copy, unresolved V genes explain less than half, and the rest is unexplained. V, J and clone size derive from that table, while D and trimming were established from the DNA sequence. This sample holds around 9,600 clones; 70% to 80% were observed only once. The leading ten clones occupy approximately 1.5% of the sample.

From each donor, a single peripheral blood sample of approximately 0.11 L on average was drawn into heparinised tubes. Naive, central memory, regulatory and stem cell-like memory CD4+ T cells were sorted on a BD FACSAria II using a panel including CD45RO, CCR7, CD25, CD127, CD95 and CD27. Every sorted population had a purity above 95%. PBMCs were isolated right away by Lymphoprep density gradient centrifugation and were stained directly, without culture. So that batch effects would be minimized, each experiment stained and sorted samples in pairs, pairing one healthy donor with one patient. This clone was detected only a few times. Its antigen is unknown. Nothing much larger sits one base from this clone, and base qualities are not available.

This receptor was taken from a young woman in good health. Sequenced material: Tregs from blood. What this sample's cell subset or site label stands for: regulatory CD4+ T cells. Rearrangement joined TRBV18 to TRBJ1-5; TRBD1 fits 7 bases in the junction. The sequenced DNA: TGTGCCAGCTCGCCCAATGAGGGGACAGTACAAGGGCCCCAGCATTTT. Its translation reads: CASSPNEGTVQGPQHF.